The T cell receptor (beta chain) under discussion was sequenced for a study of beta chain features in type 1 diabetes. Study observations and caveats: A PCR bias possibly favoring shorter templates would apply equally to patients and controls. Patients with Type 1 diabetes showed moderately but significantly shorter TCRB CDR3s in all four CD4+ subsets.

Every isolated RNA sample was fully reverse transcribed, so sequencing captured expressed TCRB transcripts. Some 3.6 million reads were obtained on average from naive, central memory and regulatory T cell samples. The repertoire was sequenced with immunoSEQ multiplex PCR; TCRdb's copy has only in-frame clones and lacks some. Of about 330,000 clones listed, 8% to 13% are singletons. This clone was counted between two and nine times. Antigen: not known. Stem cell-like memory, regulatory, central memory and naive CD4+ cells were sorted via CD45RO/CCR7/CD25/CD127/CD95/CD27. This CDR3 is built from 16 residues. CDR1 is SGHTA, CDR2 FQGNSA, per germline. V was trimmed by 2 bases and J by 4 bases, leaving 17 bases between them.

This sequence joins TRBV7-2 and TRBJ1-1; weak D call: TRBD1 (6 bases). Sequencing used naive CD4+ T cells from blood. The clonotype comes from a woman aged 25 to 39 in good health. The CDR3 DNA reads TGTGCCAGCAGCTTAAGGGTACAGGGTGGGTCCACTGAAGCTTTCTTT. This sequence encodes CASSLRVQGGSTEAFF.